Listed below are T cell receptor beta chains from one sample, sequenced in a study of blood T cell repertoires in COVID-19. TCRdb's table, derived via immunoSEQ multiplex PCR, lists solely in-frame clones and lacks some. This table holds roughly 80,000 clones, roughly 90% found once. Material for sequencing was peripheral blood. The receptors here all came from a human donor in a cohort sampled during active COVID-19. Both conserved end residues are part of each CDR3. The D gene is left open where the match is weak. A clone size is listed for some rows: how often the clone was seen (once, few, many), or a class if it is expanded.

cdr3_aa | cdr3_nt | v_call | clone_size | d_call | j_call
CASSWGAENTEAFF | TGCGCCAGCAGCTGGGGCGCGGAGAACACTGAAGCTTTCTTT | TRBV5-1 | - | - | TRBJ1-1
CASVTGQGRYTGELFF | TGTGCTTCTGTAACCGGACAGGGGAGATACACCGGGGAGCTGTTTTTT | TRBV19 | once | TRBD1 | TRBJ2-2
CASSPGTGGYEQYF | TGTGCCAGCAGTCCCGGGACAGGGGGCTACGAGCAGTACTTC | TRBV3-1/TRBV3-2 | few | TRBD1 | TRBJ2-7
CAWREHREFNEQYF | TGTGCCTGGAGGGAACACAGGGAATTCAACGAGCAGTACTTC | TRBV30 | - | - | TRBJ2-7
CASSLRQDNTGELFF | TGCGCCAGCAGCTTGCGCCAGGATAACACCGGGGAGCTGTTTTTT | TRBV5-1 | once | - | TRBJ2-2
CASSTDRVENEQFF | TGTGCCAGCAGTACGGACAGGGTTGAAAATGAGCAGTTCTTC | TRBV6-5 | - | TRBD1 | TRBJ2-1
CSASLPGGASQHF | TGCAGTGCTAGTCTCCCAGGGGGCGCATCACAGCATTTT | TRBV20-1 | - | TRBD1 | TRBJ1-5
CASSALNTEAFF | TGTGCCAGCAGCGCCTTAAACACTGAAGCTTTCTTT | TRBV9 | once | - | TRBJ1-1
CASSYSRPPRGTEAFF | TGTGCCAGCAGTTACTCAAGGCCCCCCCGGGGCACTGAAGCTTTCTTT | TRBV6-5 | - | - | TRBJ1-1
CASSLPTSSGNNEQFF | TGCGCCAGCAGCCTACCGACTAGCAGCGGTAACAATGAGCAGTTCTTC | TRBV5-1 | - | TRBD2 | TRBJ2-1
CASSYQDRVTEAFF | TGTGCCAGCAGTTACCAGGACAGGGTCACTGAAGCTTTCTTT | TRBV2 | - | TRBD1 | TRBJ1-1
CASSELGRGGDLSNQPQHF | TGTGCCAGCAGCGAACTTGGCCGAGGGGGGGACCTTAGCAATCAGCCCCAGCATTTT | TRBV4-2 | - | - | TRBJ1-5